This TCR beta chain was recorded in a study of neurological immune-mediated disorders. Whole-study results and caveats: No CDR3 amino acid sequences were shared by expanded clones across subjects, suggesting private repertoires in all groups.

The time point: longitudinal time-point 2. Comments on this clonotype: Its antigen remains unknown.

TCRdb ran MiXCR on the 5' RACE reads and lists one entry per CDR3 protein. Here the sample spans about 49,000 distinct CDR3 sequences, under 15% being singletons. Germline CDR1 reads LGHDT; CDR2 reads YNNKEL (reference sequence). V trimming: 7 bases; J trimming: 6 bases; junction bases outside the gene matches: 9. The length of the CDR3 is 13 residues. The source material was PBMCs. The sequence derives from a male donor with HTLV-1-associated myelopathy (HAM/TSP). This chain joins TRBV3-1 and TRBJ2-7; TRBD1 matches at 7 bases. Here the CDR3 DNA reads TGTGCCAGCATCCCCTCAGGGGGTCGCGAGCAGTACTTC. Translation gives CASIPSGGREQYF.